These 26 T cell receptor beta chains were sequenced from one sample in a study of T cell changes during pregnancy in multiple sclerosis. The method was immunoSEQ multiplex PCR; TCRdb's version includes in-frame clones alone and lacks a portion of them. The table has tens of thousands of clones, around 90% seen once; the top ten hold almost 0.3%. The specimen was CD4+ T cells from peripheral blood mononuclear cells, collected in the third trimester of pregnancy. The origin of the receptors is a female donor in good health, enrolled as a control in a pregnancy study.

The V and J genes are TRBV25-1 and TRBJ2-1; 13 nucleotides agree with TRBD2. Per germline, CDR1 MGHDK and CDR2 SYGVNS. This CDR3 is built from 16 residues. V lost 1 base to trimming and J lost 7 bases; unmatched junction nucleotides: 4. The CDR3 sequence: CASSELGTSGVNEQFF. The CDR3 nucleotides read TGTGCCAGCAGTGAATTAGGGACTAGCGGGGTTAATGAGCAGTTCTTC. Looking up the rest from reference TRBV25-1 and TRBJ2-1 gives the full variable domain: EADIYQTPRYLVIGTGKKITLECSQTMGHDKMYWYQQDPGMELHLIHYSYGVNSTEKGDLSSESTVSRIRTEHFPLTLESARPSHTSQYLCASSELGTSGVNEQFFGPGTRLTVL.

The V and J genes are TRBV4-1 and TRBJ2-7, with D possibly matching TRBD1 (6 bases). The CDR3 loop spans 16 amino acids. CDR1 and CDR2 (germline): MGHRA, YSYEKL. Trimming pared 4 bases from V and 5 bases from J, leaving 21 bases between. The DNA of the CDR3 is TGCGCCAGCAGCCCCACCGACAGGCGACGGATGGACGAGCAGTACTTC. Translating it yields CASSPTDRRRMDEQYF.

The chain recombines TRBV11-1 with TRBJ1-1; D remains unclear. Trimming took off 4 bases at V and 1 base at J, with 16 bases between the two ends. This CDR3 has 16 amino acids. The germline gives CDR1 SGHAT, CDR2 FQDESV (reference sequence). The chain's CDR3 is CASSSAVSTGNTEAFF. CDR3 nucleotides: TGTGCCAGCAGCTCCGCGGTCTCCACGGGGAACACTGAAGCTTTCTTT.

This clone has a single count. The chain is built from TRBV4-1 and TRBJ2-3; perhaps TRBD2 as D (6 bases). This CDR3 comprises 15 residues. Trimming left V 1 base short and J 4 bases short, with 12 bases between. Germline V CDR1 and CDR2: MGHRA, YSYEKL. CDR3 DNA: TGCGCCAGCAGCCAAGGTAGGGTAGCGGCAGATACGCAGTATTTT. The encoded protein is CASSQGRVAADTQYF.

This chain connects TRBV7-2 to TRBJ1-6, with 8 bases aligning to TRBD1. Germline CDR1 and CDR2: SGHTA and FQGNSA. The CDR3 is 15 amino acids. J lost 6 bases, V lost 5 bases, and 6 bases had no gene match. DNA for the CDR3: TGTGCCAGCAGCCCGCTAGACAGGGGTAATTCACCCCTCCACTTT. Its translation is CASSPLDRGNSPLHF.

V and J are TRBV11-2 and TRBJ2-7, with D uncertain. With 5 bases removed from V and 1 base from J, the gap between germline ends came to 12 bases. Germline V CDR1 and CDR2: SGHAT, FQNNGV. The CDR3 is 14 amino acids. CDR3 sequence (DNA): TGTGCCAGCAGCCCCCGGTCGACATCCTACGAGCAGTACTTC. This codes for CASSPRSTSYEQYF.

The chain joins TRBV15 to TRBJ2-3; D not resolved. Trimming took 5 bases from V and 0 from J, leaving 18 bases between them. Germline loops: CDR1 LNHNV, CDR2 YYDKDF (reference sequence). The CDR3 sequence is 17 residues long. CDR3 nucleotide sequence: TGTGCCACCAGCTCCTCATTGGGCGCCCTTAGCACAGATACGCAGTATTTT. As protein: CATSSSLGALSTDTQYF. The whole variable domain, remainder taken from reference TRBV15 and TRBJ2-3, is DAMVIQNPRYQVTQFGKPVTLSCSQTLNHNVMYWYQQKSSQAPKLLFHYYDKDFNNEADTPDNFQSRRPNTSFCFLDIRSPGLGDTAMYLCATSSSLGALSTDTQYFGPGTRLTVL.

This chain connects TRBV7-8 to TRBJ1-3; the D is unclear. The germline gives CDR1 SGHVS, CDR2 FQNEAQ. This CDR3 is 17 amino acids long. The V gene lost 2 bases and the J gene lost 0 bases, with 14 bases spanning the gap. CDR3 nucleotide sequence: TGTGCCAGCAGCTTAAGACTTAGTGATCCCTCTGGAAACACCATATATTTT. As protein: CASSLRLSDPSGNTIYF.

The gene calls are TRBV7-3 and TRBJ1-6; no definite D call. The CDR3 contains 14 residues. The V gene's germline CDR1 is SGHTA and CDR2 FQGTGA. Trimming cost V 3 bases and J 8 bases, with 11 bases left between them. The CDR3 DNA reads TGTGCCAGCAGCTTCGGCCGCGGGGATTCACCCCTCCACTTT. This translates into CASSFGRGDSPLHF.

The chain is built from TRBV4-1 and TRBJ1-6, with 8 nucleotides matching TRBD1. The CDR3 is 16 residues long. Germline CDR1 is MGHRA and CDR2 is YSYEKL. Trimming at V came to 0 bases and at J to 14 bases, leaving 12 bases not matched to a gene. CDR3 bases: TGCGCCAGCAGCCAAGATAGGCCAGCAGGGGGCAACTCCCTCCACTTT. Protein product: CASSQDRPAGGNSLHF.

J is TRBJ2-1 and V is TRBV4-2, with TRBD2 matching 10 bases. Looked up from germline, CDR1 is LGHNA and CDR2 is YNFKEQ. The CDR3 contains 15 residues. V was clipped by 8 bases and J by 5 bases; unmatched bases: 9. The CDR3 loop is CASGLTSGDNNEQFF. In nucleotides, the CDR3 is TGTGCCAGCGGTCTAACTAGCGGGGATAACAATGAGCAGTTCTTC.

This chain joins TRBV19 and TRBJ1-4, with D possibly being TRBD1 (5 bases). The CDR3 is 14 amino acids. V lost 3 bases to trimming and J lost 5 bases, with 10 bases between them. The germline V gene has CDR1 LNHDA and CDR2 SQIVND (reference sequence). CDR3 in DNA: TGTGCCAGTAGTATGTTTTGGACAAATGAAAAACTGTTTTTT. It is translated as CASSMFWTNEKLFF.

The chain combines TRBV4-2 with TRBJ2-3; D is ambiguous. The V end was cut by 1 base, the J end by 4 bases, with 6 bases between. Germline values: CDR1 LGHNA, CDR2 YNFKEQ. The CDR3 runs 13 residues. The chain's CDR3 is CASSQGPPDTQYF. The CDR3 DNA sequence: TGTGCCAGCAGCCAAGGGCCTCCAGATACGCAGTATTTT.

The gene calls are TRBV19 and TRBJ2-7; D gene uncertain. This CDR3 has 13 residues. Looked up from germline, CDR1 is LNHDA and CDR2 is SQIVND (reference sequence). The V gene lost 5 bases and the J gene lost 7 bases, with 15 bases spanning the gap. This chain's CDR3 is CASSSPGSEEQYF. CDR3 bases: TGTGCCAGTAGTTCACCCGGGTCGGAGGAGCAGTACTTC.

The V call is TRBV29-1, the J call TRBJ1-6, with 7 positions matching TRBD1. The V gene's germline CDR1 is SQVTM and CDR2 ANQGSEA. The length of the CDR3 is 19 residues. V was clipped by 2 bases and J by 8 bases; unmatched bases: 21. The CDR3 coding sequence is TGCAGCGTTGAAATGCTCGACAGGGAACCCTTTTACGAAGATTCACCCCTCCACTTT. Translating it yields CSVEMLDREPFYEDSPLHF. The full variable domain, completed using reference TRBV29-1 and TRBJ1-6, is SAVISQKPSRDICQRGTSLTIQCQVDSQVTMMFWYRQQPGQSLTLIATANQGSEATYESGFVIDKFPISRPNLTFSTLTVSNMSPEDSSIYLCSVEMLDREPFYEDSPLHFGNGTRLTVT.

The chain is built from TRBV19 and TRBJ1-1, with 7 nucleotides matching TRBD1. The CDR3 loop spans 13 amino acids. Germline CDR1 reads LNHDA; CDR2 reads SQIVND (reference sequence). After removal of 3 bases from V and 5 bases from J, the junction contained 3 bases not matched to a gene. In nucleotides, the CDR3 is TGTGCCAGTAGTATCACAGGGGAGACTGAAGCTTTCTTT. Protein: CASSITGETEAFF.

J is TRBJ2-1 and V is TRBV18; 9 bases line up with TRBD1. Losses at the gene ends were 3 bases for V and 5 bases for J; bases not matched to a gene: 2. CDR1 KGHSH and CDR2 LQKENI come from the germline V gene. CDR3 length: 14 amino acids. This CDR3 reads CASSPRTGDNEQFF. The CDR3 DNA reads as TGTGCCAGCTCACCTCGGACAGGGGACAATGAGCAGTTCTTC.

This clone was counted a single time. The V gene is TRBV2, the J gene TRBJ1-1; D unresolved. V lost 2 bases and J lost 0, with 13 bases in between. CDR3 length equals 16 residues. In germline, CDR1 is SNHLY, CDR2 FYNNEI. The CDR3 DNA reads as TGTGCCAGCAGTGAAAATCAGATTTCCTTGAACACTGAAGCTTTCTTT. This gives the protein CASSENQISLNTEAFF. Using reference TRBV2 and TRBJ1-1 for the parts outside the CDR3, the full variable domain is EPEVTQTPSHQVTQMGQEVILRCVPISNHLYFYWYRQILGQKVEFLVSFYNNEISEKSEIFDDQFSVERPDGSNFTLKIRSTKLEDSAMYFCASSENQISLNTEAFFGQGTRLTVV.

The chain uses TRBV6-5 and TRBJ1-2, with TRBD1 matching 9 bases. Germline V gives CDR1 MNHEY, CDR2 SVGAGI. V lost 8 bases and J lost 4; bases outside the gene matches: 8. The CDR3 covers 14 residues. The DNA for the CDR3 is TGTGCCAGCGGACGGGACAGGGAACGCTATGGCTACACCTTC. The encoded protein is CASGRDRERYGYTF.

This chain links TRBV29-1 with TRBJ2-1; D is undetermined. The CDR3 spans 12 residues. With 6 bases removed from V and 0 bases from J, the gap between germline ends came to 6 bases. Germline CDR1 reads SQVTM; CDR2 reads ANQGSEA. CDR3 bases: TGCAGCGTCGAGAGCTCCTACAATGAGCAGTTCTTC. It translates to CSVESSYNEQFF.

The CDR3 DNA reads TGCGCCAGCAGCCAAGACAGGGGAGACTCACCCCTCCACTTT. Residues: CASSQDRGDSPLHF. V gene TRBV4-3 combines with J gene TRBJ1-6; a weak D match, TRBD1 (6 bases). The V gene lost 0 bases and the J gene lost 10 bases, with 10 bases spanning the gap. Germline CDR1 reads LGHNA; CDR2 reads YSLEER. The CDR3 runs 14 residues.

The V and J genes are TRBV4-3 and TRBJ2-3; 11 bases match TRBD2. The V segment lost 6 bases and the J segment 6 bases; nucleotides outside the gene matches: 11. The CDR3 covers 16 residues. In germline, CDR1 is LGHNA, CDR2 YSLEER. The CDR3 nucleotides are TGCGCCAGCAGTCGGACAGGGGCTAGCGGGGGGGATACGCAGTATTTT. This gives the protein CASSRTGASGGDTQYF.

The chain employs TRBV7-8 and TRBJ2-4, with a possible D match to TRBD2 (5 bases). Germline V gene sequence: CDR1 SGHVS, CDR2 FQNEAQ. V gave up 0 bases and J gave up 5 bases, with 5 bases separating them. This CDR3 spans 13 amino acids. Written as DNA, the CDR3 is TGTGCCAGCAGCTTAGCGCGGGAAAACATTCAGTACTTC. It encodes CASSLARENIQYF. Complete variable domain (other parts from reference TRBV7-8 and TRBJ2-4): GAGVSQSPRYKVAKRGQDVALRCDPISGHVSLFWYQQALGQGPEFLTYFQNEAQLDKSGLPSDRFFAERPEGSVSTLKIQRTQQEDSAVYLCASSLARENIQYFGAGTRLSVL.

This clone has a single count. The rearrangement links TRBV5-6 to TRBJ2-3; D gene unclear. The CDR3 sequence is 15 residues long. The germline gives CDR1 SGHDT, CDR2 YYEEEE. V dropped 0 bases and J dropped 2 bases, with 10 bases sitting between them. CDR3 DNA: TGTGCCAGCAGCTTGGGGCAGAAAGTCACAGATACGCAGTATTTT. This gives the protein CASSLGQKVTDTQYF.

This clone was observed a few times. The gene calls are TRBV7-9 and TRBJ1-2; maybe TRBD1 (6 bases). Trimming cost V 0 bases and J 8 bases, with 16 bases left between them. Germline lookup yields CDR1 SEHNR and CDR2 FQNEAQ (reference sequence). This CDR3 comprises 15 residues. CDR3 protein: CASSLAPAGGGGYTF. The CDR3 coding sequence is TGTGCCAGCAGCTTAGCCCCTGCGGGGGGCGGAGGCTACACCTTC.

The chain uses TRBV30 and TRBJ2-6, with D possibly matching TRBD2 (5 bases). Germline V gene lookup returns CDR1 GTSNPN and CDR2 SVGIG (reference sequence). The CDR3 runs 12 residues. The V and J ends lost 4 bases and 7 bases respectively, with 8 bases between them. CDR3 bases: TGTGCCTGGACCGGGATCGCCAACGTCCTGACTTTC. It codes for CAWTGIANVLTF.